This T cell receptor beta chain was recovered during a study of CD8 T cells in ankylosing spondylitis. MiXCR was run by TCRdb on the 5' RACE reads, yielding one entry per CDR3 protein. Of a few hundred thousand distinct CDR3 sequences listed, around 20% are singletons. Trimming shortened V by 7 bases and J by 0 bases, and 13 bases separated the two germline ends. Germline V gene data show CDR1 as SQVTM and CDR2 as ANQGSEA. The CDR3 has 14 amino acids. General study results and limits: It appeared that ankylosing spondylitis blood was characterized by a TCR beta motif of about eight highly homologous variants. A CD8+ phenotype characterized the disease-linked clones, which were relatively rare in peripheral blood. The study looked at matched synovial fluid samples from ankylosing spondylitis patients. Disease-linked clones were reported to be significantly enriched there.

In the case of this clonotype: Its antigen is unknown.

The chain joins TRBV29-1 to TRBJ2-4; D possibly corresponds to TRBD1 (5 bases). Sequences were obtained from blood, either unsorted or a sorted T cell fraction (not recorded which). This sequence was found in a male donor with ankylosing spondylitis or in good health (not recorded which). The CDR3 region is CSGAPGQAKNIQYF. The DNA of the CDR3 is TGCAGCGGAGCCCCCGGACAAGCCAAAAACATTCAGTACTTC.